This TCR beta chain emerged from a study of cytomegalovirus exposure and HLA in healthy donors. Study-wide background: Unique TCR beta sequences numbering some 120 million came from about 179 million T cells in an earlier analysis. General study results and limits: Near-uniform donor sequencing depth was presumed by presence/absence analyses.

Trimming pared 0 bases from V and 3 bases from J, leaving 10 bases between. This CDR3 region has 15 residues. Germline CDR1 and CDR2: SGHDN and FVKESK. A note on this clone: Its antigen is undetermined.

Primers included in the PCR were 60 Vbeta and 13 Jbeta primers. Sequencing used immunoSEQ multiplex PCR; TCRdb keeps in-frame clones, though not all of them. The table records about 220,000 clones, roughly 83% of them present only once. Source material: PBMCs. This receptor was obtained from a boy between 2 and 10 years old in good health and CMV-seronegative. This chain connects TRBV14 to TRBJ2-3; perhaps TRBD2 as D (5 bases). CDR3: CASSQDGVGTDTQYF. The CDR3 DNA follows: TGTGCCAGCAGCCAAGACGGGGTAGGGACAGATACGCAGTATTTT.